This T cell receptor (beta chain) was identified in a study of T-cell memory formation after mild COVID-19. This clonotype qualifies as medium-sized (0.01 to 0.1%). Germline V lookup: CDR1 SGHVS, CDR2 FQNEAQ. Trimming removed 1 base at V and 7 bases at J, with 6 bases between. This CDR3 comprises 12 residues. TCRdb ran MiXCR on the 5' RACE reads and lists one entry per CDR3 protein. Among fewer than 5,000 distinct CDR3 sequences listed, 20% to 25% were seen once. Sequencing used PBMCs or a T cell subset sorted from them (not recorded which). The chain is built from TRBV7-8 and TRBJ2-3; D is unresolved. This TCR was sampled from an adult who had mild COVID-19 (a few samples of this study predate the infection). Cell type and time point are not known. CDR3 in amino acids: CASSLEQNTQYF. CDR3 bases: TGTGCCAGCAGCTTAGAACAGAATACGCAGTATTTT. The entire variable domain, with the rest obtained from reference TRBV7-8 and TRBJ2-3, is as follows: GAGVSQSPRYKVAKRGQDVALRCDPISGHVSLFWYQQALGQGPEFLTYFQNEAQLDKSGLPSDRFFAERPEGSVSTLKIQRTQQEDSAVYLCASSLEQNTQYFGPGTRLTVL.